The 14 T cell receptor beta chains below all came from one sample that was sequenced in a study of naive and memory T cell subsets. An oligonucleotide containing a UMI was ligated to the 3' end of TCR cDNA. Amplification of ligated cDNA took four PCR rounds with SP2 and nested alpha and beta constant primers. TCRdb ran MiXCR on the 5' RACE reads and lists one entry per CDR3 protein. Among about 57,000 distinct CDR3 sequences, around 8% were seen once, and the ten largest hold around a tenth. These receptors originate from a female donor in good health.

This clonotype showed up many times. The chain couples TRBV7-2 to TRBJ1-4; D uncertain. Between the trimmed V and J ends, which lost 6 bases and 8 bases, there was a span of 13 bases. CDR3 length: 13 amino acids. The V gene's germline CDR1 is SGHTA and CDR2 FQGNSA. The CDR3 region has the DNA TGTGCCAGCAGGCCTAGTATTGCGGAAAAACTGTTTTTT. Translated: CASRPSIAEKLFF.

The chain couples TRBV11-2 to TRBJ1-4, with TRBD1 identical over 12 bases. The V segment lost 7 bases and the J segment 1 base; nucleotides outside the gene matches: 7. The CDR3 is 17 residues long. Germline values: CDR1 SGHAT, CDR2 FQNNGV. The CDR3 reads CASTLGQGAVTNEKLFF. The CDR3, as DNA: TGTGCCAGCACCCTGGGACAGGGGGCTGTAACTAATGAAAAACTGTTTTTT.

This clonotype appeared a few times. The V gene is TRBV4-3, the J gene TRBJ2-5, with D tentatively TRBD1 or TRBD2 (5 bases each). The CDR3 extends over 14 amino acids. Germline V gene sequence: CDR1 LGHNA, CDR2 YSLEER. V lost 2 bases and J lost 2, with 9 bases in between. For the CDR3, the DNA is TGCGCCAGCAGCCAATTGGGGGTACAAGAGACCCAGTACTTC. Its protein is CASSQLGVQETQYF.

This chain uses TRBV20-1 with TRBJ2-3, with TRBD2 identical over 12 bases. From germline, CDR1 is DFQATT and CDR2 SNEGSKA (reference sequence). The junction had 5 bases not matched to a gene; V was cut back by 0 bases and J by 7 bases. The CDR3 has 15 residues. In nucleotides, the CDR3 is TGCAGTGCTAGAGAGAGGACTAGCGGGGTGAATACGCAGTATTTT. Protein product: CSARERTSGVNTQYF.

This clonotype has just a few counts. V gene TRBV2 combines with J gene TRBJ2-3; D is unclear. Germline values: CDR1 SNHLY, CDR2 FYNNEI. V lost 7 bases and J lost 11, with 19 bases in between. The CDR3 has 13 residues. The CDR3 loop reads CASKGTVSTRQYF. CDR3 bases: TGTGCCAGCAAGGGTACAGTTTCTACGAGGCAGTATTTT.

In its sample, this clonotype was seen many times. This CDR3 reads CASRGQGGKPQHF. CDR3 DNA: TGTGCCAGCAGGGGACAGGGGGGAAAGCCCCAGCATTTT. V usage is TRBV6-2 or TRBV6-3 and J usage is TRBJ1-5, with 11 nucleotides matching TRBD1. Trimming removed 6 bases from V and 8 bases from J; junction bases left unmatched: 3. CDR3 length: 13 amino acids. In germline, CDR1 is MNHEY, CDR2 SVGEGT.

This clonotype was seen a few times. The chain couples TRBV6-2 or TRBV6-3 to TRBJ1-1; D gene uncertain. V was trimmed by 10 bases and J by 5 bases, leaving 26 bases between them. The CDR3 runs 16 residues. Germline V gives CDR1 MNHEY, CDR2 SVGEGT. CDR3 region: CATLRTALRGSTEAFF. The CDR3, as DNA: TGTGCCACTCTAAGAACGGCTCTCCGGGGTAGTACTGAAGCTTTCTTT.

The rearrangement joins TRBV6-5 to TRBJ2-3; TRBD2 matches at 7 bases. From germline, CDR1 is MNHEY and CDR2 SVGAGI. CDR3 length: 15 amino acids. With V trimmed by 6 bases and J by 6 bases, 12 bases remained unmatched. CDR3 in amino acids: CASRIAGTGGDTQYF. CDR3 nucleotide sequence: TGTGCCAGCAGGATCGCCGGGACGGGAGGCGATACGCAGTATTTT.

This clonotype has more than one count but fewer than ten. The V and J genes are TRBV7-2 and TRBJ2-1; 10 nucleotides line up with TRBD2. With V trimmed by 6 bases and J by 9 bases, 11 bases remained unmatched. This CDR3 comprises 15 residues. Germline V CDR1 and CDR2: SGHTA, FQGNSA. CDR3 protein: CASRKSGGAPGEQFF. The DNA for the CDR3 is TGTGCCAGCAGGAAGAGCGGGGGGGCCCCGGGTGAGCAGTTCTTC.

This clonotype was recorded at least ten times. The chain couples TRBV28 to TRBJ2-2; D is undetermined. CDR1 MDHEN and CDR2 SYDVKM come from the germline V gene. This CDR3 is 13 amino acids long. Trimming took 4 bases from V and 3 from J, leaving 6 bases between them. The CDR3 loop is CASSSLHTGELFF. CDR3 DNA: TGTGCCAGCAGTTCCCTTCACACCGGGGAGCTGTTTTTT.

This rearrangement joins TRBV29-1 to TRBJ2-3, with unresolved D. There are 12 residues in the CDR3. The germline V and J ends were trimmed by 5 bases and 0 bases, with 6 bases remaining between them. Germline CDR1 and CDR2: SQVTM and ANQGSEA. The CDR3 DNA is TGCAGCGTTTCGCCAAGCACAGATACGCAGTATTTT. Translation gives CSVSPSTDTQYF.

This clonotype was detected many times. V gene TRBV20-1 combines with J gene TRBJ1-4; possibly TRBD1 for D (5 bases). Germline V gives CDR1 DFQATT, CDR2 SNEGSKA (reference sequence). CDR3 size: 17 residues. Trimming cost V 0 bases and J 2 bases, with 16 bases left between them. DNA of the CDR3: TGCAGTGCTAGAGATCCCCTATTCAGGGCCACTAATGAAAAACTGTTTTTT. Protein product: CSARDPLFRATNEKLFF.

This clonotype was observed a handful of times. The V and J genes are TRBV29-1 and TRBJ2-3; 12 nucleotides align to TRBD2. Germline assignment: CDR1 SQVTM and CDR2 ANQGSEA. The CDR3 contains 14 residues. V lost 4 bases to trimming and J lost 4 bases; unmatched junction nucleotides: 3. CDR3: CSVATSGGPDTQYF. The CDR3 DNA is TGCAGCGTTGCGACTAGCGGGGGACCAGATACGCAGTATTTT.

This clonotype was picked up a small number of times. The CDR3 region is CASSQDRDWGYTF. CDR3 nucleotide sequence: TGTGCCAGCAGCCAAGACCGGGATTGGGGCTACACCTTC. The chain uses TRBV3-1 and TRBJ1-2; no firm D call. CDR3 length equals 13 residues. V gave up 0 bases and J gave up 8 bases, with 10 bases separating them. Germline V CDR1 and CDR2: LGHDT, YNNKEL (reference sequence).